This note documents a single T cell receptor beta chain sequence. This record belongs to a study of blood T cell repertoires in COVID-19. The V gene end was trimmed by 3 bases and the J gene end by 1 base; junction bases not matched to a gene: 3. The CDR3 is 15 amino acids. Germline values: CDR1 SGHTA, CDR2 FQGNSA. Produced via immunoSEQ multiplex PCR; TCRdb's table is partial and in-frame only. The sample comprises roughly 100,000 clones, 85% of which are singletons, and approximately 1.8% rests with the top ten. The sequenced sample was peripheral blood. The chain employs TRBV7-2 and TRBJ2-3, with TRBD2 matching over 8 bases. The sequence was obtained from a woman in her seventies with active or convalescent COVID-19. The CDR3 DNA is TGTGCCAGCAGCTTCATCGGGGGGGGCACAGATACGCAGTATTTT. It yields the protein CASSFIGGGTDTQYF. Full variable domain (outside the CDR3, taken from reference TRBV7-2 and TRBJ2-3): GAGVSQSPSNKVTEKGKDVELRCDPISGHTALYWYRQSLGQGLEFLIYFQGNSAPDKSGLPSDRFSAERTGGSVSTLTIQRTQQEDSAVYLCASSFIGGGTDTQYFGPGTRLTVL.